This entry lists 14 T cell receptor beta chains sequenced from one sample in a study of blood T cells in healthy people across ages. PCR was performed a second time for about 7 to 12 cycles using a sample-barcoded 5' primer and a J-beta primer mix. TCRdb analysed the 5' RACE reads with MiXCR anew, one entry per CDR3 protein. The data show around 800,000 distinct CDR3 sequences, with 20% to 30% seen just once and 3% held by the top ten. These data also formed part of another study, on T cells of mothers and their children.

The sample was blood. These receptors all come from a boy younger than 18 in good health.

The rearrangement uses TRBV6-2 or TRBV6-3 and TRBJ2-1, with 12 nucleotides matching TRBD2. The J call may be incorrect, as the DNA end agrees better with TRBJ2-5. The CDR3 has 16 residues. In germline, CDR1 is MNHEY, CDR2 SVGEGT. The CDR3, as DNA: TGTGCCAGCAGTCCTACTAGCGGGGGGATCCAAGAGACCCAGTACTTC. Translation: CASSPTSGGIQETQYF.

The rearrangement uses TRBV19 and TRBJ1-5; the D is unclear. V gave up 6 bases and J gave up 1 base, with 7 bases separating them. Germline V gives CDR1 LNHDA, CDR2 SQIVND (reference sequence). The CDR3 consists of 13 residues. CDR3 DNA sequence: TGTGCCAGTAGCTGGGCCAGCAATCAGCCCCAGCATTTT. Its protein product is CASSWASNQPQHF.

This chain links TRBV2 with TRBJ2-1; 7 bases agree with TRBD2. The J segment lost 14 bases and the V segment lost 2 bases, leaving 6 bases of the junction unmatched. The CDR3 consists of 12 residues. CDR1 is SNHLY, CDR2 FYNNEI, per germline. CDR3: CASSEIGRIKFF. CDR3 nucleotide sequence: TGTGCCAGCAGTGAAATCGGGAGGATCAAGTTCTTC.

This chain joins TRBV7-2 and TRBJ2-5; D gene unclear. The V and J ends lost 1 base and 9 bases respectively, with 21 bases between them. This CDR3 is 16 amino acids long. In germline, CDR1 is SGHTA, CDR2 FQGNSA. The CDR3 is CASSLGSGTAKWAQYF. CDR3 coding DNA: TGTGCCAGCAGCTTAGGGTCTGGAACTGCTAAATGGGCCCAGTACTTC.

The chain has TRBV5-6 and TRBJ1-2; weak D call: TRBD1 (5 bases). The ends were cut back, 4 bases at V and 5 bases at J, with 18 bases in the middle. The CDR3 contains 15 residues. CDR1 is SGHDT and CDR2 is YYEEEE in the germline V gene. CDR3 DNA sequence: TGTGCCAGCAGCGACATCGTCGGGACGGATTATGGCTACACCTTC. This encodes CASSDIVGTDYGYTF.

The chain has TRBV5-1 and TRBJ2-3, with D tentatively TRBD1 (5 bases). CDR1 and CDR2 (germline): SGHRS, YFSETQ. This CDR3 is built from 12 residues. Trimming took off 5 bases at V and 7 bases at J, with 11 bases between the two ends. CDR3 DNA: TGCGCCAGCAGGCCCCAGGGTAATACGCAGTATTTT. It translates to CASRPQGNTQYF.

The chain has TRBV29-1 and TRBJ2-6; the match to TRBD1 covers 7 bases. Per the germline V gene, CDR1 is SQVTM and CDR2 is ANQGSEA. This CDR3 spans 16 amino acids. The V and J ends lost 1 base and 0 bases, in that order; junction bases with no gene match: 3. CDR3: CSVEGQGPSGANVLTF. The CDR3 DNA reads TGCAGCGTTGAAGGACAGGGTCCCTCTGGGGCCAACGTCCTGACTTTC.

The chain couples TRBV12-3 or TRBV12-4 to TRBJ2-7; no clear D. Trimming cost V 3 bases and J 5 bases, with 11 bases left between them. This CDR3 is 13 amino acids long. CDR3 DNA: TGTGCCAGCAGTTTGCAGCGCGCCCACGAGCAGTACTTC. Protein sequence: CASSLQRAHEQYF.

This sequence joins TRBV18 and TRBJ2-4; TRBD1 or TRBD2 may be the D gene (6 bases each). This CDR3 contains 18 residues. CDR1 is KGHSH and CDR2 is LQKENI in the germline V gene. V lost 3 bases, J lost 1 base, and 19 bases lay in between. The CDR3 loop is CASSPTAQGRGAKNIQYF. As DNA, the CDR3 is TGTGCCAGCTCACCCACAGCACAGGGTCGGGGGGCCAAAAACATTCAGTACTTC.

The CDR3 region has the DNA TGCGCCAGCAGCTCCCGAGGGAGGGGTAATTCGAAAGGTGGCTACACCTTC. The encoded protein is CASSSRGRGNSKGGYTF. This sequence joins TRBV5-1 and TRBJ1-2, with a weak D call TRBD1 (5 bases). The CDR3 covers 17 residues. V lost 3 bases and J 7 bases, leaving 25 bases between the germline ends. Per germline, CDR1 SGHRS and CDR2 YFSETQ.

Turning to this clonotype: The junction does not match germline at one end; this may be a read error. In DNA form, the CDR3 reads TGCAGTGCAGGCGGGAGCTCCTACAAGGAGCAGTTCTTC. As protein: CSAGGSSYKEQFF. The V call is TRBV20-1, the J call TRBJ2-1; 7 positions match TRBD2. The CDR3 is 13 residues long. Germline lookup yields CDR1 DFQATT and CDR2 SNEGSKA (reference sequence).

The J gene is TRBJ2-1, the V gene TRBV9; no reliable D call. Germline assignment: CDR1 SGDLS and CDR2 YYNGEE. Trimming removed 5 bases at V and 3 bases at J, with 15 bases between. This CDR3 is 15 amino acids long. CDR3 protein: CASSETGAGYNEQFF. The CDR3 DNA sequence: TGTGCCAGCAGTGAGACTGGAGCTGGCTACAATGAGCAGTTCTTC.

This sequence joins TRBV24-1 and TRBJ2-3, with no clear D. V lost 4 bases and J lost 0, with 13 bases in between. CDR1 and CDR2 (germline): KGHDR, SFDVKD. This CDR3 spans 16 amino acids. The CDR3: CATSDHRVGSTDTQYF. The CDR3 region has the DNA TGTGCCACCAGTGACCACCGGGTCGGCAGCACAGATACGCAGTATTTT.

This clonotype was seen only a few times. The V call is TRBV11-2, the J call TRBJ2-5; unclear D gene. The last part of the DNA fits TRBJ2-7 better; the J call may be wrong. Germline CDR1 is SGHAT and CDR2 is FQNNGV. The length of the CDR3 is 14 residues. CDR3 region: CASSSVLGSYEQYF. The DNA of the CDR3 is TGTGCCAGCAGCTCAGTACTTGGGTCCTACGAGCAGTACTTC.